This TCR beta chain was sequenced during a study of human versus mouse CDR3 diversity and MHC coevolution. Whole-study context: Samples had between about 5.5 x 10^6 and 1.7 x 10^7 valid reads.

Study results and caveats: The lowest clonal inequality scores came from most of the three human donors.

Assay used: immunoSEQ multiplex PCR; TCRdb lists only in-frame clones, some missing. Here the sample spans about 80,000 clones, just over 90% being singletons. A note on this clone: Its cognate antigen is unknown.

The CDR3 covers 12 residues. The germline V gene has CDR1 SGHNT and CDR2 YYREEE (reference sequence). Sorting isolated naive CD4 T cells lacking CD45RO and expressing CD62L. The chain has TRBV5-4 and TRBJ2-5; D is unclear. Judging by the DNA end, TRBJ2-7 fits better; the J call may be wrong. Sequenced sample: naive CD4+ T cells from blood. The subset was: CD45RO-negative CD62L-positive naive CD4 T cells. The sequence was collected from a person aged 25 to 75 in good health. CDR3 bases: TGTGCCAGCAGCTTCCCCGGTTACGAGCAGTACTTC. This translates into CASSFPGYEQYF.